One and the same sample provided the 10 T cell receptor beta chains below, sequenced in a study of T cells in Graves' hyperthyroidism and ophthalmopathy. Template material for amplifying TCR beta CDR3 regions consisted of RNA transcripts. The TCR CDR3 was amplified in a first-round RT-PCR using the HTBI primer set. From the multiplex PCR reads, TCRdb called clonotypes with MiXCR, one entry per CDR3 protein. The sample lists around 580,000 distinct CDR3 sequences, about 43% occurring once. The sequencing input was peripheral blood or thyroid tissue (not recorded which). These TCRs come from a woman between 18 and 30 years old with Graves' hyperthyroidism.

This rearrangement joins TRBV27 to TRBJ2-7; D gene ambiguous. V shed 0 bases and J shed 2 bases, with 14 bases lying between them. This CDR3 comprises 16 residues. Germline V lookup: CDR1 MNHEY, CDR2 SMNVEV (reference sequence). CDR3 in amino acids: CASSLSVAAATYEQYF. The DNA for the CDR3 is TGTGCCAGCAGTTTATCCGTCGCAGCCGCGACCTACGAGCAGTACTTC.

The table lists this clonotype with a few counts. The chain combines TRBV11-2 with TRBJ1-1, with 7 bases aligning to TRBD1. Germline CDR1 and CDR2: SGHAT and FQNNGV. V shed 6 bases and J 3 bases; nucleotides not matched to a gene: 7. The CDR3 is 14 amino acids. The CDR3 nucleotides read TGTGCCAGCAGGCGACAGGGAGGCGACACTGAAGCTTTCTTT. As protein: CASRRQGGDTEAFF.

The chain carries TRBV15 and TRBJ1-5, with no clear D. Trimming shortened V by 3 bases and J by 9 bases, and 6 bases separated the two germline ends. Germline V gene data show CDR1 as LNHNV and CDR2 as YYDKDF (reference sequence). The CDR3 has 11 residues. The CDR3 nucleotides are TGTGCCACCAGCAGCCCTATGCCCCAGCATTTT. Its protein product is CATSSPMPQHF.

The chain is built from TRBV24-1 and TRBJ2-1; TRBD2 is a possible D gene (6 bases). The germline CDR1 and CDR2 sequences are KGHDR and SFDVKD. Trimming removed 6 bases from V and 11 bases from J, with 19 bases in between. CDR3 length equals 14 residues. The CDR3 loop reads CATSRASALEQQFF. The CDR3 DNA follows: TGTGCCACCAGTCGGGCTAGCGCCCTAGAACAGCAGTTCTTC.

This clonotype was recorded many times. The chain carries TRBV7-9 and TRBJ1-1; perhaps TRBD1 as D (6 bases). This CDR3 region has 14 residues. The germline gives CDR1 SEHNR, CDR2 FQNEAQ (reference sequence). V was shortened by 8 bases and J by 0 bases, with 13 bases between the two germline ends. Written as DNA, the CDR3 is TGTGCCAGCCGGGGAGGACAGATGAACACTGAAGCTTTCTTT. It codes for CASRGGQMNTEAFF.

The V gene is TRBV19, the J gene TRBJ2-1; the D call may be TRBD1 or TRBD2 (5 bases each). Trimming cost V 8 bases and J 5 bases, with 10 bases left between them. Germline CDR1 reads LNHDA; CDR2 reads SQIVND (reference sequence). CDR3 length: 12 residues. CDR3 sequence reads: CASGVGDNEQFF. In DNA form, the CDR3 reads TGTGCCAGTGGAGTGGGGGACAATGAGCAGTTCTTC. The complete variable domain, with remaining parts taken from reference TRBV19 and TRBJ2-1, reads DGGITQSPKYLFRKEGQNVTLSCEQNLNHDAMYWYRQDPGQGLRLIYYSQIVNDFQKGDIAEGYSVSREKKESFPLTVTSAQKNPTAFYLCASGVGDNEQFFGPGTRLTVL.

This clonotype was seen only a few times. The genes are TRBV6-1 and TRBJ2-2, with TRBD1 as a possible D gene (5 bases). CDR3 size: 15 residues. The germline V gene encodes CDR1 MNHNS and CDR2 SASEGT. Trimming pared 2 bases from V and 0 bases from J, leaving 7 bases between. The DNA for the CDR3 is TGTGCCAGCAGTGAAAGGACACCGAACACCGGGGAGCTGTTTTTT. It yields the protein CASSERTPNTGELFF.

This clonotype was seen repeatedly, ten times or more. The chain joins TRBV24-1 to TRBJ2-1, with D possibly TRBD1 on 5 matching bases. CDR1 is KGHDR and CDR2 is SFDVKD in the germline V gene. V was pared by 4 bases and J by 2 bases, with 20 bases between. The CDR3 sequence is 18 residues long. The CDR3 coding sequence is TGTGCCACCAGTGACGCCCGAAGCGAGGCAGGGACCTACAATGAGCAGTTCTTC. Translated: CATSDARSEAGTYNEQFF.

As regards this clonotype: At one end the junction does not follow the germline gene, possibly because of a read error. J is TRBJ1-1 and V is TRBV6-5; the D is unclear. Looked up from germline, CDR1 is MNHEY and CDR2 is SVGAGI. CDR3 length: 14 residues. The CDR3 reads CANSYSWPGTEAFF. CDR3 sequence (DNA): TGTGCCAACAGTTACTCCTGGCCGGGCACTGAAGCTTTCTTT.

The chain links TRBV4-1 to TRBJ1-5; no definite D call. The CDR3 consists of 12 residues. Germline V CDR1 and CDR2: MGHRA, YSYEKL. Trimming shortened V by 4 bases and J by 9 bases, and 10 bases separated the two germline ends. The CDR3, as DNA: TGCGCCAGCAGCCCAGAGGGTGGGCCCCAGCATTTT. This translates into CASSPEGGPQHF.